This T cell receptor (beta chain) came from a study of shared clonotypes between healthy human individuals. TCRdb's table, derived via immunoSEQ multiplex PCR, lists solely in-frame clones and lacks some. The sample yields roughly 700,000 clones, 90% seen once. This clone was found a few times. The J segment lost 0 bases and the V segment lost 4 bases, leaving 9 bases of the junction unmatched. CDR1 is LNHDA, CDR2 SQIVND, per germline (reference sequence). The CDR3 loop spans 17 amino acids. Sequences were obtained from memory CD8+ T cells from PBMCs. The subset: CD45RO+ cells pooled with CCR7-negative TemRA cells. The sequence derives from a man younger than 30 in good health. Some clones in this sample may be carry-over from other donors' samples. The J gene is TRBJ2-1, the V gene TRBV19; 7 bases line up with TRBD1. The CDR3 nucleotides read TGTGCCAGTAGTACCCGGACAGGCCAAAGCTCCTACAATGAGCAGTTCTTC. This gives the protein CASSTRTGQSSYNEQFF. Supplemented by reference TRBV19 and TRBJ2-1, the full variable domain reads DGGITQSPKYLFRKEGQNVTLSCEQNLNHDAMYWYRQDPGQGLRLIYYSQIVNDFQKGDIAEGYSVSREKKESFPLTVTSAQKNPTAFYLCASSTRTGQSSYNEQFFGPGTRLTVL.